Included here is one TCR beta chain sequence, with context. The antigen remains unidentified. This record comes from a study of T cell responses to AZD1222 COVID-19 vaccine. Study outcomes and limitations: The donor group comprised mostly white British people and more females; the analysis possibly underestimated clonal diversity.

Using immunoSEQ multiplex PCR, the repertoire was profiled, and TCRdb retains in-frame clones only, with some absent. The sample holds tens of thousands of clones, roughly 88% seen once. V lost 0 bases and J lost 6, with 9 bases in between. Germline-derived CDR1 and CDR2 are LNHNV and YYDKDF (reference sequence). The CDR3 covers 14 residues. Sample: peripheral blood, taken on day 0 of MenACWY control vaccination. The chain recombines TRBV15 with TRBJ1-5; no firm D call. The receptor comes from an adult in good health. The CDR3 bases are TGTGCCACCAGCAGAGAGAAAAATACTCAGCCCCAGCATTTT. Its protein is CATSREKNTQPQHF.